Following are 12 T cell receptor beta chains from one sample sequenced in a study of identical twins. Each CDR3 protein is one row after TCRdb ran MiXCR on the 5' RACE reads. The table shows 750,000 to 950,000 distinct CDR3 sequences, with over 9% occurring only once. These same records also appear under a second study, on yellow fever vaccine responses in identical twins.

Sequencing was carried out using PBMCs. The receptors stem from a woman aged 18-29 years in good health.

This clonotype was counted a few times. This sequence joins TRBV12-3 or TRBV12-4 and TRBJ2-3; D is perhaps TRBD2 (6 bases). This CDR3 comprises 17 residues. Trimming cost V 3 bases and J 2 bases, with 18 bases left between them. The CDR3 loop is CASSLGPYGGDTDTQYF. The CDR3 region has the DNA TGTGCCAGCAGTTTGGGGCCATACGGGGGAGACACAGATACGCAGTATTTT.

This clonotype was found a few times. The V gene is TRBV7-9, the J gene TRBJ2-2; a possible D gene is TRBD2 (6 bases). Germline V gene data show CDR1 as SEHNR and CDR2 as FQNEAQ (reference sequence). The CDR3 runs 15 residues. Trimming took 10 bases from V and 5 from J, leaving 20 bases between them. CDR3 sequence: CATIDRDGRTGELFF. The CDR3 DNA is TGTGCCACCATAGACCGGGACGGGAGAACCGGGGAGCTGTTTTTT.

J is TRBJ1-4 and V is TRBV6-5; 10 bases line up with TRBD1. Germline V gene lookup returns CDR1 MNHEY and CDR2 SVGAGI. The CDR3 is 18 amino acids. J was trimmed by 5 bases and V by 2 bases; bases with no gene match: 11. The CDR3 region is CASSYPTGGLQKNEKLFF. DNA of the CDR3: TGTGCCAGCAGTTACCCGACAGGGGGCCTCCAAAAAAATGAAAAACTGTTTTTT.

V is TRBV6-5 and J is TRBJ2-7, with 10 nucleotides matching TRBD1. This CDR3 has 12 residues. Germline CDR1 and CDR2: MNHEY and SVGAGI. Trimming at V came to 4 bases and at J to 9 bases, leaving 3 bases not matched to a gene. The CDR3 reads CASSSTGGPQYF. In DNA form, the CDR3 reads TGTGCCAGCAGTTCGACAGGGGGCCCGCAGTACTTC.

The chain uses TRBV20-1 and TRBJ2-7; D perhaps matches TRBD2 (6 bases). The CDR3 contains 14 residues. V lost 2 bases and J 0 bases, leaving 11 bases between the germline ends. Germline CDR1 and CDR2: DFQATT and SNEGSKA (reference sequence). The CDR3 loop reads CSARPSDSSYEQYV. DNA of the CDR3: TGCAGTGCTAGACCTAGCGATAGCTCCTACGAGCAGTACGTC.

This clonotype has ten or more counts. CDR3 sequence reads: CASRGQAIGNTEAFF. The CDR3 nucleotides read TGTGCCAGCCGGGGACAGGCGATTGGGAACACTGAAGCTTTCTTT. The V and J genes are TRBV12-3 or TRBV12-4 and TRBJ1-1; 8 bases match TRBD1. CDR3 size: 15 residues. V shed 8 bases, J shed 1 base, and the junction held 9 bases outside the gene matches.

The V call is TRBV6-2 or TRBV6-3, the J call TRBJ2-3, with D tentatively TRBD2 (6 bases). Germline lookup yields CDR1 MNHEY and CDR2 SVGEGT. This CDR3 region has 15 residues. V shed 10 bases and J shed 2 bases, with 19 bases lying between them. CDR3 DNA: TGTGCCACTACGCGGGGACTCCCTCTCACAGATACGCAGTATTTT. This sequence encodes CATTRGLPLTDTQYF.

This clonotype was found a few times. As DNA, the CDR3 is TGTGCCAGCAGCACCGGACAGGGAGGGGCCCAGCCCCAGCATTTT. This encodes CASSTGQGGAQPQHF. The chain joins TRBV5-6 to TRBJ1-5, with TRBD1 matching 8 bases. The CDR3 has 15 residues. Germline V gives CDR1 SGHDT, CDR2 YYEEEE. The ends lost 4 bases at V and 7 bases at J; junction bases unmatched: 10.

This clonotype was observed many times. V gene TRBV20-1 combines with J gene TRBJ2-1, with 12 positions matching TRBD2. V trimming: 5 bases; J trimming: 7 bases; junction bases outside the gene matches: 6. CDR1 and CDR2 from the germline V gene are DFQATT and SNEGSKA (reference sequence). The CDR3 has 14 residues. As DNA, the CDR3 is TGCAGTGCTCTGAGGCTAGCGGGAGGGAATGAGCAGTTCTTC. Residues: CSALRLAGGNEQFF.

This clonotype was counted between two and nine times. The chain carries TRBV10-3 and TRBJ2-1; 7 bases match TRBD2. Germline CDR1 and CDR2: ENHRY and SYGVKD. J gave up 6 bases and V 2 bases, and 10 bases lay outside the gene matches. This CDR3 is built from 16 residues. The DNA for the CDR3 is TGTGCCATCAGTGAGCCGACAGCGGGGTTGGGCAATGAGCAGTTCTTC. It encodes CAISEPTAGLGNEQFF.

There are a few counts of this clonotype. J is TRBJ2-1 and V is TRBV18; TRBD1 aligns across 9 bases. Germline V CDR1 and CDR2: KGHSH, LQKENI. V gave up 5 bases and J gave up 5 bases; unmatched junction bases: 4. The CDR3 extends over 14 amino acids. The DNA for the CDR3 is TGTGCCAGCTCAGGACAGGGGTCCGACAATGAGCAGTTCTTC. Residues: CASSGQGSDNEQFF.

The chain employs TRBV7-3 and TRBJ1-1; perhaps TRBD1 as D (5 bases). The V gene's germline CDR1 is SGHTA and CDR2 FQGTGA. Trimming took off 3 bases at V and 8 bases at J, with 13 bases between the two ends. This CDR3 has 13 residues. The CDR3 coding sequence is TGTGCCAGCAGCTTTGGAGGCTCAGGGGAAGCTTTCTTT. It translates to CASSFGGSGEAFF.